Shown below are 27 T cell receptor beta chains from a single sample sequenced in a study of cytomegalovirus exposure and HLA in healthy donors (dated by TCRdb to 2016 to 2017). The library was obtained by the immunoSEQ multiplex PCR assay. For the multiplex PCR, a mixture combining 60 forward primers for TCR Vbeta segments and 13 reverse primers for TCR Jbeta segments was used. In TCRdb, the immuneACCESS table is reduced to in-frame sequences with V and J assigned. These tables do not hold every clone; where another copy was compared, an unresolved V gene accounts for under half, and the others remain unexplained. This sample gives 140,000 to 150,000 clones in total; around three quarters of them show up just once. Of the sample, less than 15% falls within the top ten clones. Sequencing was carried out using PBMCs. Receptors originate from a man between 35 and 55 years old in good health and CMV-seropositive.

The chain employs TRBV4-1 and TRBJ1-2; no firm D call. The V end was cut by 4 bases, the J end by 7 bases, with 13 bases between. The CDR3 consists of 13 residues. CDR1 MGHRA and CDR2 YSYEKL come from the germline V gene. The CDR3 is CASSPVQKSGYTF. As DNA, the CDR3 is TGCGCCAGCAGCCCCGTCCAAAAGAGTGGCTACACCTTC.

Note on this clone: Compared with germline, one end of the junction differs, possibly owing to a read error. The CDR3 bases are TGTTCCAGCAGCTTACGGGCCAGGGATGCTAATGAAAAACTGTTTTTT. Residues: CSSSLRARDANEKLFF. The chain carries TRBV7-9 and TRBJ1-4, with TRBD1 as a possible D gene (5 bases). Germline CDR1 and CDR2: SEHNR and FQNEAQ (reference sequence). The CDR3 runs to 16 residues.

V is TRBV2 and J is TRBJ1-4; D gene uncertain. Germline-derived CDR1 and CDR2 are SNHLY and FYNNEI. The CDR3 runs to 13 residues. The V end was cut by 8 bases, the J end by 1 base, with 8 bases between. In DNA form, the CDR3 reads TGTGCCAGCGGGTGGAGAACTAATGAAAAACTGTTTTTT. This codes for CASGWRTNEKLFF. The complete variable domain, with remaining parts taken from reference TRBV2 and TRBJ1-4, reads EPEVTQTPSHQVTQMGQEVILRCVPISNHLYFYWYRQILGQKVEFLVSFYNNEISEKSEIFDDQFSVERPDGSNFTLKIRSTKLEDSAMYFCASGWRTNEKLFFGSGTQLSVL.

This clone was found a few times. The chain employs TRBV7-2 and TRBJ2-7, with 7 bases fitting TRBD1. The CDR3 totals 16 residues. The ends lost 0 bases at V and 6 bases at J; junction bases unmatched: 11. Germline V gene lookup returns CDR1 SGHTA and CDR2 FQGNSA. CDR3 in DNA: TGTGCCAGCAGCTTAGCGTTCGAAAGGCCAGGGGGCGAGCAGTACTTC. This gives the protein CASSLAFERPGGEQYF.

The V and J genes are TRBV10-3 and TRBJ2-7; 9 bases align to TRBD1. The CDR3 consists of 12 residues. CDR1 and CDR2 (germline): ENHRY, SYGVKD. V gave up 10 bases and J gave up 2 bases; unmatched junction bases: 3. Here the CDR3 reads CATRDRAYEQYF. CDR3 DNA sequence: TGTGCCACCCGGGACAGGGCCTACGAGCAGTACTTC.

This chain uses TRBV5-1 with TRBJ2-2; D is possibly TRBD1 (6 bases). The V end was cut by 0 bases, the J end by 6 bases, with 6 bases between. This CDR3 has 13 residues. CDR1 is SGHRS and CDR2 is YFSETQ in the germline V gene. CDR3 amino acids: CASSLGGPGELFF. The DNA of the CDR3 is TGCGCCAGCAGCTTGGGGGGGCCCGGGGAGCTGTTTTTT.

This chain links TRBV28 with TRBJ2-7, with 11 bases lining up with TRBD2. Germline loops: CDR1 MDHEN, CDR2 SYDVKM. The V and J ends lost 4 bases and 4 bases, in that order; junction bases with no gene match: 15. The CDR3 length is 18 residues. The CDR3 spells CASSSPGLAEHHVYEQYF. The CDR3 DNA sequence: TGTGCCAGCAGTTCGCCGGGACTAGCGGAACACCATGTATACGAGCAGTACTTC.

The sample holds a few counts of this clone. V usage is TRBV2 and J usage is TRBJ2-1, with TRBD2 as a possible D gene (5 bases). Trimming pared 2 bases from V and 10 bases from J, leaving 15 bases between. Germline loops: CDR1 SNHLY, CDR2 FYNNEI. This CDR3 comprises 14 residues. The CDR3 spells CASSETTSSGEQFF. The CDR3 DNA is TGTGCCAGCAGTGAAACCACTAGTTCGGGGGAGCAGTTCTTC. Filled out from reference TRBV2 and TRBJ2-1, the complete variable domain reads EPEVTQTPSHQVTQMGQEVILRCVPISNHLYFYWYRQILGQKVEFLVSFYNNEISEKSEIFDDQFSVERPDGSNFTLKIRSTKLEDSAMYFCASSETTSSGEQFFGPGTRLTVL.

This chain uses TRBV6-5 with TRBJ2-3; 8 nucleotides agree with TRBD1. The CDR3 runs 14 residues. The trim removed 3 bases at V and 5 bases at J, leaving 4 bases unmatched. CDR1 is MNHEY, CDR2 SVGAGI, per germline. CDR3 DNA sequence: TGTGCCAGCAGTTATCAGGGGGCCGGAGATACGCAGTATTTT. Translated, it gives CASSYQGAGDTQYF.

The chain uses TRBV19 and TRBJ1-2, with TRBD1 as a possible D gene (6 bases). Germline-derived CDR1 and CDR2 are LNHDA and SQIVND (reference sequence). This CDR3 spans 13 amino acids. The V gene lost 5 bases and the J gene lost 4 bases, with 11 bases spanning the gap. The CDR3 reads CASSQGRGYGYTF. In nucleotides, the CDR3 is TGTGCCAGTAGTCAGGGGAGGGGCTATGGCTACACCTTC.

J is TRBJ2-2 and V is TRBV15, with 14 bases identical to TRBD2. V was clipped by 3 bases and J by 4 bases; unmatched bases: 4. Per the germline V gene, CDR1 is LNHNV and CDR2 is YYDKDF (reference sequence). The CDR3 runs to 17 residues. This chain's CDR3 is CATSSPGLAGGTGELFF. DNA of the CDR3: TGTGCCACCAGCAGTCCCGGACTAGCGGGAGGCACCGGGGAGCTGTTTTTT.

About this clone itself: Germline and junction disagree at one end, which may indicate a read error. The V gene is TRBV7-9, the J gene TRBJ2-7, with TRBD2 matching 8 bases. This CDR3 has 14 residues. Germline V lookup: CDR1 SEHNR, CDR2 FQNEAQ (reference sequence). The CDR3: CSSSLWGAGERQYF. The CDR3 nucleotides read TGTTCCAGCAGCTTATGGGGAGCGGGAGAAAGGCAGTACTTC.

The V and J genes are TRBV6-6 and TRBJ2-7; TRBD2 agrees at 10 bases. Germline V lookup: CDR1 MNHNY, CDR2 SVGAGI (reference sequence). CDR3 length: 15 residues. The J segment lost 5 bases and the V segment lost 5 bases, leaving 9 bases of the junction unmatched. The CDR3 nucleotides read TGTGCCAGCAGTAGTCTAGCGGGAGAGATGAACGAGCAGTACTTC. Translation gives CASSSLAGEMNEQYF.

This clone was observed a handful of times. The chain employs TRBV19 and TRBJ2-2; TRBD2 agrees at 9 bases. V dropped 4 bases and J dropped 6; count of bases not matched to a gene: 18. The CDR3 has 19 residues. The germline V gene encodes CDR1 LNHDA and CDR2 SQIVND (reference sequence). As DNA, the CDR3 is TGTGCCAGTAGTACCCCTGTGGTTGGTAGCGGGAGAAGGGCCGGGGAGCTGTTTTTT. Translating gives CASSTPVVGSGRRAGELFF.

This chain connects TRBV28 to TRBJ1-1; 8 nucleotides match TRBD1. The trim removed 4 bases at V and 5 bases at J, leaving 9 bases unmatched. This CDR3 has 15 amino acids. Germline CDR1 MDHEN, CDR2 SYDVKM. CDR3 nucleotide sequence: TGTGCCAGCAGTTCAGGGGGCCTCGCGCGAACTGAAGCTTTCTTT. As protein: CASSSGGLARTEAFF.

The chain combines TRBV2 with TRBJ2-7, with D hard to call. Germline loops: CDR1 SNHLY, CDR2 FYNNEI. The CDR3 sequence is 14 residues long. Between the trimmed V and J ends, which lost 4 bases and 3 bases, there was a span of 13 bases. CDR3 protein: CASSVSAANYEQYF. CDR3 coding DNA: TGTGCCAGCAGTGTGTCGGCGGCCAACTACGAGCAGTACTTC.

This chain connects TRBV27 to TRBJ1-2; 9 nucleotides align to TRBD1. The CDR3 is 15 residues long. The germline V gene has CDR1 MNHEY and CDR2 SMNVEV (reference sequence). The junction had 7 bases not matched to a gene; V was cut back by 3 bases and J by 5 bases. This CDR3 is CASSFGTGPDYGYTF. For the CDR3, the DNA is TGTGCCAGCAGTTTCGGGACAGGGCCCGATTATGGCTACACCTTC.

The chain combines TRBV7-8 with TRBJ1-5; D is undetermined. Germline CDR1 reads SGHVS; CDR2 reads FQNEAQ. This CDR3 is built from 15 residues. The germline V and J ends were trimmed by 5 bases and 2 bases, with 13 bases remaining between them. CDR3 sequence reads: CASSLVLRGNQPQHF. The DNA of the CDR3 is TGTGCCAGCAGCCTTGTCCTACGGGGCAATCAGCCCCAGCATTTT.

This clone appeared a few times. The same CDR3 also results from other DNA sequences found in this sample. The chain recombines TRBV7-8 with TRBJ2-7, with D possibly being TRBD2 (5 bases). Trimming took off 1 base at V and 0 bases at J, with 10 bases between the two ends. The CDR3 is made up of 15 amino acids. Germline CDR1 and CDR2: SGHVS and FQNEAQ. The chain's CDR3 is CASSLEPTSSYEQYF. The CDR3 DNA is TGTGCCAGCAGCTTAGAGCCCACTAGCTCCTACGAGCAGTACTTC.

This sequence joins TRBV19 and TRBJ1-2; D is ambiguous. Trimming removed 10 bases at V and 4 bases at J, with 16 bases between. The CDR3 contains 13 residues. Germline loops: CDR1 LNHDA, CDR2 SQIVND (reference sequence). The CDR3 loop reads CATYSQTFYGYTF. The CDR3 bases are TGTGCCACCTACTCACAGACGTTCTATGGCTACACCTTC. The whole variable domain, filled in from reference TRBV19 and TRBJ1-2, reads DGGITQSPKYLFRKEGQNVTLSCEQNLNHDAMYWYRQDPGQGLRLIYYSQIVNDFQKGDIAEGYSVSREKKESFPLTVTSAQKNPTAFYLCATYSQTFYGYTFGSGTRLTVV.

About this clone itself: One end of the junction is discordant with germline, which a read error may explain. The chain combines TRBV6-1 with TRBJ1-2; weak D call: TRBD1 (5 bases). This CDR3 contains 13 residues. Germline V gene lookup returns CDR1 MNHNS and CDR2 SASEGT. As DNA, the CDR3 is TGTGCCAGCAGCGAGACAGTTCACTACGGCTACACCTTC. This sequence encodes CASSETVHYGYTF.

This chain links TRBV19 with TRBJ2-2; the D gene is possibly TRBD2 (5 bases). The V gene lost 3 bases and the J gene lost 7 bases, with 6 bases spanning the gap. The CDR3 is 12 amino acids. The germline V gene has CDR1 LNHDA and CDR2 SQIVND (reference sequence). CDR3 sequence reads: CASSIEGGELFF. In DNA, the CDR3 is TGTGCCAGTAGTATCGAGGGCGGGGAGCTGTTTTTT.

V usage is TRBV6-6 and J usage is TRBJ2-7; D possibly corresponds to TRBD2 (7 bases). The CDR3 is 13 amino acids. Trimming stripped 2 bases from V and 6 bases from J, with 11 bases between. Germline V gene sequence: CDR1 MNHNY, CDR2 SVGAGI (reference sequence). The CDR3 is CASSYGGGSEQYF. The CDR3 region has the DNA TGTGCCAGCAGTTACGGGGGGGGCTCCGAGCAGTACTTC.

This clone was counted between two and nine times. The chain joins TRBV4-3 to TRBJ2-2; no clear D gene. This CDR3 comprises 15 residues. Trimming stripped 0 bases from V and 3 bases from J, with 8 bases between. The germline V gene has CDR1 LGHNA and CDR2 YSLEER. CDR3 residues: CASSQDLRYTGELFF. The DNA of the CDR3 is TGCGCCAGCAGCCAAGATCTCCGGTACACCGGGGAGCTGTTTTTT.

CDR3 nucleotides: TGTGCCAGCAGTCGACAGTTCTACGAGCAGTACTTC. Its protein is CASSRQFYEQYF. The chain has TRBV6-6 and TRBJ2-7; D possibly corresponds to TRBD1 (5 bases). CDR3 length: 12 amino acids. Germline CDR1 and CDR2: MNHNY and SVGAGI (reference sequence). Trimming cost V 5 bases and J 3 bases, with 8 bases left between them.

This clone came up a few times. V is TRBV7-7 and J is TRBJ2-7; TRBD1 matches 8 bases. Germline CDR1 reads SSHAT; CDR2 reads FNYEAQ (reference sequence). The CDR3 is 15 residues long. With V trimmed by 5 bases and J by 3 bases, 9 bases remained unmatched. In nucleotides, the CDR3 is TGTGCCAGCAGCGCCGGACAGGGAAGGAACTACGAGCAGTACTTC. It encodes CASSAGQGRNYEQYF.

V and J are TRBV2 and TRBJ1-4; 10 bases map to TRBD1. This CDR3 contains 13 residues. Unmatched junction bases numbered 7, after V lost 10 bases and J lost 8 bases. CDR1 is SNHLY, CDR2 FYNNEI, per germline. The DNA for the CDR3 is TGTGCCATCGGACGACAGGGGGCGGAAAAACTGTTTTTT. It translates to CAIGRQGAEKLFF.